The clone carrying this TCR beta chain was seen a handful of times. Its matching antigen is unknown. Repertoires were generated with immunoSEQ multiplex PCR, while TCRdb's copy carries only in-frame clones and drops some. The data contain 170,000 or so clones, approximately 90% of them seen just once; the ten biggest clones take up 2.5% to 3%. The sample comes from a study of T cell responses to AZD1222 COVID-19 vaccine. Whole-study findings and limits: Spike-spanning, vaccine-associated CD4 TCRs were dominant at 160-218 and 743-854.

This CDR3 spans 15 amino acids. Germline CDR1 SGHTA, CDR2 FQGNSA. Trimming cost V 8 bases and J 0 bases; bases outside gene matches: 6. This chain uses TRBV7-2 with TRBJ2-7, with 11 nucleotides matching TRBD2. The sequence derives from an adult in good health. This specimen consisted of peripheral blood, obtained on day 0 of AZD1222 vaccination. CDR3 coding DNA: TGTGCCAGCGGACTAGCGGGCCTAGCCTCCTACGAGCAGTACTTC. It is translated as CASGLAGLASYEQYF.